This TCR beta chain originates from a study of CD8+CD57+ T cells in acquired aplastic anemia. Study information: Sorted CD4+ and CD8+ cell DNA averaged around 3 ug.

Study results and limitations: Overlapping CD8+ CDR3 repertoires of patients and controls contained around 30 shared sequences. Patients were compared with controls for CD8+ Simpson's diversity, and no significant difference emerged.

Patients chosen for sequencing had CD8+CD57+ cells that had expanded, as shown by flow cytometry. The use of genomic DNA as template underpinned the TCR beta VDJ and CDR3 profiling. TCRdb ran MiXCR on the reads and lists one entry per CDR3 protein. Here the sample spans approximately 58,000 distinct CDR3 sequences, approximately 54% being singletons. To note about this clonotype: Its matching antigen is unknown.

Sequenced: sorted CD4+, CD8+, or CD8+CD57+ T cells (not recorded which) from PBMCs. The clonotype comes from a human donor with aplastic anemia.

The CDR3 DNA sequence: TGTGCCAGCAGTGAAGTGCAGGGCGGGTTCACTGAAGCTTTCTTT. It translates to CASSEVQGGFTEAFF. The chain carries TRBV2 and TRBJ1-1; the D gene is possibly TRBD1 (5 bases). The CDR3 is made up of 15 amino acids. V was pared by 1 base and J by 4 bases, with 13 bases between. In germline, CDR1 is SNHLY, CDR2 FYNNEI.